The 15 T cell receptor beta chains listed next were all sequenced from one sample in a study of beta chain features in type 1 diabetes. No antigens are known for them. Reverse transcribing all isolated RNA meant expressed TCRB transcripts were sequenced. Assay used: immunoSEQ multiplex PCR; TCRdb lists only in-frame clones, some missing. The sample consists of over 650,000 clones, 11% to 15% of them appearing once. The study, taken as a whole, reports: Shorter TCRB CDR3s, moderately but significantly so, were found in Type 1 diabetes patients in all four CD4+ subsets.

Sequences were obtained from naive CD4+ T cells from blood. These receptors were taken from a man younger than 35 with type 1 diabetes.

This clone was seen more than once but under ten times. This rearrangement joins TRBV28 to TRBJ1-1; no clear D gene. V shed 6 bases and J shed 0 bases, with 17 bases lying between them. The CDR3 is 16 amino acids. CDR1 is MDHEN and CDR2 is SYDVKM in the germline V gene. The CDR3 nucleotides read TGTGCCAGCAGCTTGACGGGCCTAACCCTGAACACTGAAGCTTTCTTT. Its protein is CASSLTGLTLNTEAFF.

This clone was seen only a few times. This chain connects TRBV2 to TRBJ2-7, with D possibly TRBD1 on 6 matching bases. Trimming took off 6 bases at V and 4 bases at J, with 13 bases between the two ends. The CDR3 runs to 13 residues. The V gene's germline CDR1 is SNHLY and CDR2 FYNNEI. The CDR3 nucleotides are TGTGCCAGCAGCCCCCCAGGGGAGTACGAGCAGTACTTC. Encoded protein: CASSPPGEYEQYF. The variable domain in full, with the rest retrieved from reference TRBV2 and TRBJ2-7, is EPEVTQTPSHQVTQMGQEVILRCVPISNHLYFYWYRQILGQKVEFLVSFYNNEISEKSEIFDDQFSVERPDGSNFTLKIRSTKLEDSAMYFCASSPPGEYEQYFGPGTRLTVT.

This chain uses TRBV27 with TRBJ1-5; D is uncertain. The V end was cut by 3 bases, the J end by 3 bases, with 9 bases between. The germline V gene encodes CDR1 MNHEY and CDR2 SMNVEV (reference sequence). The CDR3 has 14 residues. The CDR3 DNA reads TGTGCCAGCAGTTTGACACAGTTCAATCAGCCCCAGCATTTT. It encodes CASSLTQFNQPQHF.

V is TRBV29-1 and J is TRBJ2-5, with 15 nucleotides matching TRBD2. CDR1 SQVTM and CDR2 ANQGSEA come from the germline V gene. CDR3 length: 15 residues. Losses at the gene ends were 6 bases for V and 4 bases for J; bases not matched to a gene: 6. CDR3 amino acids: CSVDAGLAGGETQYF. As DNA, the CDR3 is TGCAGCGTGGATGCGGGACTAGCGGGGGGAGAGACCCAGTACTTC.

This clone showed up just a few times. This chain joins TRBV30 and TRBJ1-2; D unresolved. Deletions cut 0 bases from V and 4 bases from J, with 12 bases between. Germline V gene sequence: CDR1 GTSNPN, CDR2 SVGIG (reference sequence). The CDR3 totals 14 residues. The CDR3 sequence: CAWSVGLNAYGYTF. The CDR3 region has the DNA TGTGCCTGGAGTGTAGGCCTCAACGCCTATGGCTACACCTTC. The full variable domain, rest sourced from reference TRBV30 and TRBJ1-2, is SQTIHQWPATLVQPVGSPLSLECTVEGTSNPNLYWYRQAAGRGLQLLFYSVGIGQISSEVPQNLSASRPQDRQFILSSKKLLLSDSGFYLCAWSVGLNAYGYTFGSGTRLTVV.

The rearrangement joins TRBV6-5 to TRBJ2-2, with D tentatively TRBD2 (5 bases). CDR1 is MNHEY and CDR2 is SVGAGI in the germline V gene. The CDR3 has 15 residues. V was pared by 5 bases and J by 7 bases, with 17 bases between. This chain's CDR3 is CASSTSRGNFGELFF. The DNA of the CDR3 is TGTGCCAGCAGTACCAGCCGGGGTAACTTCGGGGAGCTGTTTTTT.

This clone has only a few counts. DNA for the CDR3: TGTGCCAGCTCCCTGTCCAGGGTTGGCACAGATACGCAGTATTTT. It encodes CASSLSRVGTDTQYF. The J gene is TRBJ2-3, the V gene TRBV18; perhaps TRBD1 as D (5 bases). This CDR3 is 15 amino acids long. CDR1 is KGHSH, CDR2 LQKENI, per germline. Trimming took 6 bases from V and 1 from J, leaving 14 bases between them.

A few counts support this clone. The rearrangement links TRBV7-2 to TRBJ1-1; D call uncertain. The V and J ends lost 4 bases and 6 bases respectively, with 9 bases between them. Germline CDR1 reads SGHTA; CDR2 reads FQGNSA. The CDR3 length is 12 residues. The DNA for the CDR3 is TGTGCCAGCAGCTCCTGGATTTCTGAAGCTTTCTTT. Encoded protein: CASSSWISEAFF.

This clone was counted a few times. V usage is TRBV25-1 and J usage is TRBJ1-1; D gene unclear. This CDR3 spans 13 amino acids. V gave up 7 bases and J gave up 5 bases, with 14 bases separating them. CDR1 and CDR2 (germline): MGHDK, SYGVNS. CDR3 DNA sequence: TGTGCCAGCATGAGGATGATGGGGACTGAAGCTTTCTTT. Amino acids: CASMRMMGTEAFF.

This clone has more than one count but fewer than ten. The germline gene is not matched at one end of the junction; a read error may be the cause. This chain uses TRBV7-7 with TRBJ2-5; TRBD1 aligns across 8 bases. The CDR3 sequence is 15 residues long. Germline lookup yields CDR1 SSHAT and CDR2 FNYEAQ (reference sequence). For the CDR3, the DNA is TGTGCTAGCAGCCCCCGGGACAGGCCGCAAGAGACCCAGTACTTC. Translating gives CASSPRDRPQETQYF.

With regard to this clone: The sample has other DNA sequences that encode this CDR3 too. This rearrangement joins TRBV7-2 to TRBJ2-3, with 7 bases that match TRBD2. In germline, CDR1 is SGHTA, CDR2 FQGNSA. V trimming: 3 bases; J trimming: 6 bases; junction bases outside the gene matches: 3. CDR3 length equals 13 residues. The CDR3 DNA is TGTGCCAGCAGCTTGGCGGGGGAGGATACGCAGTATTTT. Protein sequence: CASSLAGEDTQYF.

For the CDR3, the DNA is TGTGCCAGCAGTTTCGGTCAGGGGGAGACCCAGTACTTC. Its protein product is CASSFGQGETQYF. The V call is TRBV6-5, the J call TRBJ2-5; possibly TRBD1 for D (6 bases). CDR3 length: 13 amino acids. CDR1 and CDR2 from the germline V gene are MNHEY and SVGAGI. V was trimmed by 4 bases and J by 5 bases, leaving 11 bases between them.

A few counts support this clone. The chain uses TRBV18 and TRBJ2-2, with D unclear. The CDR3 totals 15 residues. In germline, CDR1 is KGHSH, CDR2 LQKENI. Trimming stripped 4 bases from V and 4 bases from J, with 13 bases between. CDR3 DNA sequence: TGTGCCAGCTCACTTTCAACGAAGGGCACCGGGGAGCTGTTTTTT. This translates into CASSLSTKGTGELFF.

This clone showed up just a few times. The rearrangement uses TRBV2 and TRBJ2-3; D call uncertain. Germline values: CDR1 SNHLY, CDR2 FYNNEI. The CDR3 has 13 amino acids. Trimming shortened V by 1 base and J by 14 bases, and 16 bases separated the two germline ends. CDR3: CASSEGAPRYRYF. The CDR3 coding sequence is TGTGCCAGCAGTGAAGGTGCCCCCCGCTATAGGTATTTT.

The chain combines TRBV10-3 with TRBJ2-7; 10 bases line up with TRBD2. Germline V CDR1 and CDR2: ENHRY, SYGVKD. Trimming at V came to 10 bases and at J to 1 base, leaving 10 bases not matched to a gene. CDR3 length equals 15 residues. The CDR3 bases are TGTGCCACGACAACCGGAGCGGGGGGGTCCTACGAGCAGTACTTC. Protein sequence: CATTTGAGGSYEQYF.